This TCR beta chain emerged from a study of blood T cell repertoires in COVID-19. The overall study: Both acute and convalescent COVID-19 samples were obtained from the United States, Italy and Spain.

CDR1 and CDR2 from the germline V gene are SEHNR and FQNEAQ (reference sequence). The V gene lost 5 bases and the J gene lost 6 bases, with 2 bases spanning the gap. This CDR3 has 11 amino acids. Under the authors' procedure: For nucleated cells, counts were estimated from reference gene primer amplification. The protocol was immunoSEQ multiplex PCR, while the TCRdb copy is restricted to in-frame clones and leaves out a portion. That table gives V, J and clone size, and the DNA gave D and trimming. The sample has 70,000 to 100,000 clones; roughly 72% are singletons. This sequence was found in a woman aged 60-75 years in a cohort sampled during active or convalescent COVID-19. Material for sequencing was peripheral blood. The chain combines TRBV7-9 with TRBJ1-6; D uncertain. CDR3 DNA: TGTGCCAGCAGCCTTAATTCACCCCTCCACTTT. Translation: CASSLNSPLHF.